This TCR beta chain derives from a study of T cell responses to AZD1222 COVID-19 vaccine. This CDR3 is built from 14 residues. Germline CDR1 reads SGHAT; CDR2 reads FQNNGV. V lost 4 bases and J lost 7; bases outside the gene matches: 7. The protocol was immunoSEQ multiplex PCR, while the TCRdb copy is restricted to in-frame clones and leaves out a portion. The profile shows about 97,000 clones, over 75% of them singletons. The chain has TRBV11-2 and TRBJ2-1; 7 nucleotides line up with TRBD1. The origin of this receptor is an adult in good health. The input for sequencing was peripheral blood, taken on day 0 of AZD1222 vaccination. CDR3 sequence reads: CASSSGATGNEQFF. The CDR3 DNA reads TGTGCCAGCAGCTCCGGGGCGACAGGGAATGAGCAGTTCTTC.